The rows below give T cell receptor beta chains drawn from one sample of a study of blood T cells in healthy people across ages. One entry per CDR3 protein, called by TCRdb with MiXCR from the 5' RACE reads. The table has about 1.6 million distinct CDR3 sequences, about 35% seen once. The sequencing input was blood. The receptor source for this set is a woman younger than 45 in good health. Both conserved end residues are part of each CDR3. Each record gives: V gene, D gene, clone size, J gene, CDR3 DNA, CDR3 protein. The D gene is left open where the match is weak. Clone size is shown for a subset of rows, as once, few, many or a class of expanded clone.

v_gene: TRBV29-1; d_gene: -; abundance: many; j_gene: TRBJ2-3; CDR3nt: TGCAGCGTCCTTGGGGAGCGGAACACAGATACGCAGTATTTT; CDR3aa: CSVLGERNTDTQYF
v_gene: TRBV20-1; d_gene: -; abundance: few; j_gene: TRBJ2-7; CDR3nt: TGCAGTGCTGGAGATCGGCAGGGGTCCTACGAGCAGTACTTC; CDR3aa: CSAGDRQGSYEQYF
v_gene: TRBV3-1; d_gene: -; abundance: -; j_gene: TRBJ2-1; CDR3nt: TGTGCCAGCAGCCACCCGACCACCTATGAGCAGTTCTTC; CDR3aa: CASSHPTTYEQFF
v_gene: TRBV6-1; d_gene: -; abundance: few; j_gene: TRBJ1-2; CDR3nt: TGTGCCAGCAGTTATGACAGACACTATGGCTACACCTTC; CDR3aa: CASSYDRHYGYTF
v_gene: TRBV29-1; d_gene: TRBD1; abundance: many; j_gene: TRBJ2-7; CDR3nt: TGCAGCGTGGGTGACAGGGGGGAGACCTACGAGCAGTACTTC; CDR3aa: CSVGDRGETYEQYF
v_gene: TRBV14; d_gene: -; abundance: few; j_gene: TRBJ2-5; CDR3nt: TGTGCCAGCAGCCACGTTCAGGAGACCCAGTACTTC; CDR3aa: CASSHVQETQYF
v_gene: TRBV15; d_gene: -; abundance: -; j_gene: TRBJ1-5; CDR3nt: TGTGCCACCAGCAGAGATCGGAGTCCCAATCAGCCCCAGCATTTT; CDR3aa: CATSRDRSPNQPQHF
v_gene: TRBV5-6; d_gene: -; abundance: -; j_gene: TRBJ2-3; CDR3nt: TGTGCCAGCAGCTTGTGGCTGAAACTGGGATTTGGCACAGATACGCAGTATTTT; CDR3aa: CASSLWLKLGFGTDTQYF
v_gene: TRBV4-1; d_gene: TRBD2; abundance: -; j_gene: TRBJ2-1; CDR3nt: TGCGCCAGCAGCCAAGACAGCGGGGGGGCCATAAATGAGCAGTTCTTC; CDR3aa: CASSQDSGGAINEQFF
v_gene: TRBV5-1; d_gene: TRBD1; abundance: many; j_gene: TRBJ1-4; CDR3nt: TGCGCCAGCAGCTTGGGACAGGGCGGATGGGAAAAACTGTTTTTT; CDR3aa: CASSLGQGGWEKLFF
v_gene: TRBV20-1; d_gene: -; abundance: -; j_gene: TRBJ2-1; CDR3nt: TGCAGTGCTAGGGAGGGAGCGACGAGCTCCTACAATGAGCAGTTCTTC; CDR3aa: CSAREGATSSYNEQFF
v_gene: TRBV6-5; d_gene: -; abundance: few; j_gene: TRBJ2-7; CDR3nt: TGTGCCAGCAGCCACGGAGAGGGGCAGCAGTACTTC; CDR3aa: CASSHGEGQQYF
v_gene: TRBV12-3/TRBV12-4; d_gene: -; abundance: -; j_gene: TRBJ2-2; CDR3nt: TGTGCCAGCAGTCCCGAGAGGTTGGGGACCGGGGAGCTGTTTTTT; CDR3aa: CASSPERLGTGELFF
v_gene: TRBV20-1; d_gene: TRBD1; abundance: -; j_gene: TRBJ2-7; CDR3nt: TGCAGTGCGATCCGGGACAGGGGGTACGAGCAGTACTTC; CDR3aa: CSAIRDRGYEQYF
v_gene: TRBV2; d_gene: TRBD1; abundance: -; j_gene: TRBJ2-2; CDR3nt: TGTGCCACCCGACAGGGGATTGGCACCGGGGAGCTGTTTTTT; CDR3aa: CATRQGIGTGELFF
v_gene: TRBV6-1; d_gene: -; abundance: -; j_gene: TRBJ1-2; CDR3nt: TGTGCCAGCAGTGAAGCCGGCGGTTTGGGCTATGGCTACACCTTC; CDR3aa: CASSEAGGLGYGYTF
v_gene: TRBV6-5; d_gene: -; abundance: -; j_gene: TRBJ1-2; CDR3nt: TGTGCCAGCAGTTACGGGGGTCAAGGCTACACCTTC; CDR3aa: CASSYGGQGYTF
v_gene: TRBV20-1; d_gene: -; abundance: -; j_gene: TRBJ2-1; CDR3nt: TGCAGTGCTAGTCCGGTAGCGCTCTACAATGAGCAGTTCTTC; CDR3aa: CSASPVALYNEQFF
v_gene: TRBV7-2; d_gene: -; abundance: -; j_gene: TRBJ1-2; CDR3nt: TGTGCCAGCAGCTTCCCCGGGGCCCTTTATGGCTACACCTTC; CDR3aa: CASSFPGALYGYTF
v_gene: TRBV3-1; d_gene: TRBD1; abundance: -; j_gene: TRBJ1-2; CDR3nt: TGTGCCAGCAGCCAAGTGAGAAGGGGGCGCGCCGGCGGCTACACCTTC; CDR3aa: CASSQVRRGRAGGYTF
v_gene: TRBV3-1; d_gene: -; abundance: -; j_gene: TRBJ2-1; CDR3nt: TGTGCCAGCAGCCAAGCTCTGACAGGTATTCTCCTGGGGCAGTTCTTC; CDR3aa: CASSQALTGILLGQFF
v_gene: TRBV20-1; d_gene: -; abundance: -; j_gene: TRBJ1-2; CDR3nt: TGCAGTGCTAGAGATGCGGGACGTGGCTACACCTTC; CDR3aa: CSARDAGRGYTF
v_gene: TRBV3-1; d_gene: -; abundance: few; j_gene: TRBJ1-2; CDR3nt: TGTGCCAGCAGCCAAGATCTTGGCAGTAACTATGGCTACACCTTC; CDR3aa: CASSQDLGSNYGYTF
v_gene: TRBV20-1; d_gene: TRBD2; abundance: -; j_gene: TRBJ2-7; CDR3nt: TGCAGTGCGCAACTAGCGGGGGGGTTGTACGAGCAGTACTTC; CDR3aa: CSAQLAGGLYEQYF
v_gene: TRBV29-1; d_gene: -; abundance: few; j_gene: TRBJ2-7; CDR3nt: TGCAGCGTTGAAGATCGCAGGCGTAGCTCCTACGAGCAGTACTTC; CDR3aa: CSVEDRRRSSYEQYF
v_gene: TRBV5-1; d_gene: TRBD1; abundance: -; j_gene: TRBJ1-2; CDR3nt: TGCGCCGGCAGCTTGGCGGGACAGGGGTTCGGCACCTTC; CDR3aa: CAGSLAGQGFGTF
v_gene: TRBV3-1; d_gene: TRBD1; abundance: few; j_gene: TRBJ2-7; CDR3nt: TGTGCCAGCAGCCAGACGACAGGGCCGATCGAGCAGTACTTC; CDR3aa: CASSQTTGPIEQYF
v_gene: TRBV6-6; d_gene: -; abundance: -; j_gene: TRBJ2-7; CDR3nt: TGTGCCAGCAGCCCCGGTAGAATCGGCCCCGCCGAGCAGTACTTC; CDR3aa: CASSPGRIGPAEQYF
v_gene: TRBV4-2; d_gene: -; abundance: -; j_gene: TRBJ2-1; CDR3nt: TGTGCCAGCAGCCAAGAAAGCACTGGGGGAGCCCATGAGCAGTTCTTC; CDR3aa: CASSQESTGGAHEQFF
v_gene: TRBV7-9; d_gene: -; abundance: few; j_gene: TRBJ1-2; CDR3nt: TGTGCCATCGCGGGACTTATTAACTATGGCTACACCTTC; CDR3aa: CAIAGLINYGYTF